A single T cell receptor (beta chain) is shown here with its context. What it binds is unknown. The sample is drawn from a study of cytomegalovirus exposure and HLA in healthy donors. The germline gives CDR1 MNHEY, CDR2 SMNVEV (reference sequence). The trim removed 5 bases at V and 6 bases at J, leaving 10 bases unmatched. This CDR3 spans 15 amino acids. Study-wide results and limits: Researchers reported from a later analysis that most CMV-associated TCR beta chains appeared HLA-restricted. Analyzed later, association rates of TCRs varied across HLA loci, with DRB1 most and HLA-C fewest.

The PCR employed 60 Vbeta primers together with 13 Jbeta primers. Only in-frame clones appear in the TCRdb table, and some are missing; sequencing was by immunoSEQ multiplex PCR. The data show 180,000 or so clones, around 88% seen once. The sample taken for sequencing was PBMCs. The chain uses TRBV27 and TRBJ2-1; TRBD2 matches 7 bases. The receptor's source is a woman aged 25-40 years in good health and CMV-seronegative. CDR3 in amino acids: CASSPGLVSVNEQFF. DNA of the CDR3: TGTGCCAGCAGTCCCGGACTAGTATCCGTCAATGAGCAGTTCTTC.